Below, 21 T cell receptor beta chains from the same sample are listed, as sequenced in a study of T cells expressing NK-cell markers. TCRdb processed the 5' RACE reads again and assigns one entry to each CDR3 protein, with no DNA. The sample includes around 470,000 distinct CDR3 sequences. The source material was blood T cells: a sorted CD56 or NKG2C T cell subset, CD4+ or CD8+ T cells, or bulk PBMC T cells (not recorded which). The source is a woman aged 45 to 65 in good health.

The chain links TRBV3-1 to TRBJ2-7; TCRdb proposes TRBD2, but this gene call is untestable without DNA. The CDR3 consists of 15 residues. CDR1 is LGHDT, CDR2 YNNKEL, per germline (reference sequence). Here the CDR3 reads CASSQLAGHTYEQYF.

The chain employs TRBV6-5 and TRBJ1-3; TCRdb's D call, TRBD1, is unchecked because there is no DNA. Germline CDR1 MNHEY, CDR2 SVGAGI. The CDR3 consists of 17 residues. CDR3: CASSYTGTGGAGNTIYF.

The CDR3 is CASSLAGQAPSYGYIF. The gene calls are TRBV5-4 and TRBJ1-2; there is no DNA to check the TCRdb D call of TRBD1. The CDR3 runs 16 residues. Germline-derived CDR1 and CDR2 are SGHNT and YYREEE (reference sequence).

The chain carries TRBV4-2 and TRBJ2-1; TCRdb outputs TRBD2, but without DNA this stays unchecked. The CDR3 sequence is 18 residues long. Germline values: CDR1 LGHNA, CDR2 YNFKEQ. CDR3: CASSPSRRKSGSYNEQFF.

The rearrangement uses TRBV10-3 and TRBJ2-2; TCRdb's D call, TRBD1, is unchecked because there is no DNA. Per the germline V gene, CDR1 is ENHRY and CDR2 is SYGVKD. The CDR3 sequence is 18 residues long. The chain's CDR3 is CAIRGGQGSTSNTGELFF.

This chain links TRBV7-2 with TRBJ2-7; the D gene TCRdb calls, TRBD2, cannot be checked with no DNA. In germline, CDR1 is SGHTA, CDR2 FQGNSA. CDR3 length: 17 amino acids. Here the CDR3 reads CASSLGRTSGSYSEQYF.

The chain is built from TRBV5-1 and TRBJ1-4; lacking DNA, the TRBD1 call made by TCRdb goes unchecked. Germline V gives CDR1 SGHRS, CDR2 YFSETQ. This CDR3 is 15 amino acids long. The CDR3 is CASSNQGYTNEKLFF. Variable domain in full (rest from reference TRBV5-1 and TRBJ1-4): KAGVTQTPRYLIKTRGQQVTLSCSPISGHRSVSWYQQTPGQGLQFLFEYFSETQRNKGNFPGRFSGRQFSNSRSEMNVSTLELGDSALYLCASSNQGYTNEKLFFGSGTQLSVL.

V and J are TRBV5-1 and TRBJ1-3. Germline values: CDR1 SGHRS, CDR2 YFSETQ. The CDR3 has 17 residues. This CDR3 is CASSLAMTGRSGNTIYF.

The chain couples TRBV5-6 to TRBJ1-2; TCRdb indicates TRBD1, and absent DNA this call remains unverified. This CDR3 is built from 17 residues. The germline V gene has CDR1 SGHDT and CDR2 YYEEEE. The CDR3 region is CASSLARIGTGGNGYTF.

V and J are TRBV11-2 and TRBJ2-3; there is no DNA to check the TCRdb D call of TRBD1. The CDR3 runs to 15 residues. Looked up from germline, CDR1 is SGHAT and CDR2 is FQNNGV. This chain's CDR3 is CASSLDRAHTDTQYF.

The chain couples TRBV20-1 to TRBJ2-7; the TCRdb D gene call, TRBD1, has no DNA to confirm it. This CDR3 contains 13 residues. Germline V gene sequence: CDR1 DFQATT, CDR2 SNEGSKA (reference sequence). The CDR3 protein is CSARPGHTYEQYF.

CDR3 amino acids: CASSFSQGWHQPQHF. V is TRBV12-3 or TRBV12-4 and J is TRBJ1-5; TCRdb reports TRBD1, a call that lacks DNA to check it against. The CDR3 covers 15 residues.

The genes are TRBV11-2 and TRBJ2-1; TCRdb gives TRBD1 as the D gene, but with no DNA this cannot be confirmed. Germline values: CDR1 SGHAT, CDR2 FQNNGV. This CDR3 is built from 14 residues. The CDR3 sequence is CASNPGQIYNEQFF. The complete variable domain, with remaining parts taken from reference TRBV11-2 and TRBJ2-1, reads EAGVAQSPRYKIIEKRQSVAFWCNPISGHATLYWYQQILGQGPKLLIQFQNNGVVDDSQLPKDRFSAERLKGVDSTLKIQPAKLEDSAVYLCASNPGQIYNEQFFGPGTRLTVL.

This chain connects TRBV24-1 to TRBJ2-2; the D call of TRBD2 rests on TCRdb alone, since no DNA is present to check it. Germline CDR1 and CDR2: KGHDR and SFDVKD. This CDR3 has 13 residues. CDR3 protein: CATGQRDTGELFF.

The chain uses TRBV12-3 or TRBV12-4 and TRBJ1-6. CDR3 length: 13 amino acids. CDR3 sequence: CASSLGYDSPLHF.

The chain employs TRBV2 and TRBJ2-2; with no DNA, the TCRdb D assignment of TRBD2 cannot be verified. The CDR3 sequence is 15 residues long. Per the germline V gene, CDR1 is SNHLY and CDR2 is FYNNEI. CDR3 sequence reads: CASRRLAGVVGELFF.

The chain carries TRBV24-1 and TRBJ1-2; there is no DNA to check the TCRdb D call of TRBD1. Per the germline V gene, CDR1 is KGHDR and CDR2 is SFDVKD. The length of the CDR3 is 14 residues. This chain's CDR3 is CATRTAHLNYGYTF.

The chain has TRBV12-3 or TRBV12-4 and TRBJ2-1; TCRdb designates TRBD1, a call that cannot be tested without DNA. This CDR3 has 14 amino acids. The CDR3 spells CASSPPDRDNEQFF.

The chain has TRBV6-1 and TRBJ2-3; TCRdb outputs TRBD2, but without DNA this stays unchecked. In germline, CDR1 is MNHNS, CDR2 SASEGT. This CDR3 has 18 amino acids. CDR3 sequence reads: CASRSPEGLAGRKDTQYF.

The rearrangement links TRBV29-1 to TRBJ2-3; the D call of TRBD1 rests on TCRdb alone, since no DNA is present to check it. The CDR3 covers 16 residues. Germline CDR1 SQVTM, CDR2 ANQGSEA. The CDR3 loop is CSVPKTGTGGTDTQYF.

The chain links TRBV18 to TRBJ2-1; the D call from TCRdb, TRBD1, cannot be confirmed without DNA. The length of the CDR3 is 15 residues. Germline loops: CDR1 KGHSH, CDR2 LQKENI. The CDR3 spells CASSSSGQVTIEQFF.